This T cell receptor beta chain emerged from a study of blood T cell repertoires in COVID-19. The CDR3 consists of 13 residues. Losses at the gene ends were 2 bases for V and 14 bases for J; bases not matched to a gene: 5. Germline-derived CDR1 and CDR2 are MNHEY and SVGEGT. Enrollees, about 18 to 100 years old, lived in 24 US areas. Participants were placed into cohorts based on the clinical history they reported. All recovered Cohort 3 donors got two negative PCRs, got clearance, or saw symptom resolution. Sequencing was performed with immunoSEQ multiplex PCR; in TCRdb, only in-frame clones are kept and a portion is missing. The sample consists of 200,000 to 250,000 clones, 80% to 90% of them appearing once.

This receptor was obtained from a young woman who had recovered from COVID-19. The sequenced sample was PBMCs or T cells enriched from blood (not recorded which). The rearrangement joins TRBV6-2 or TRBV6-3 to TRBJ1-6; 8 bases agree with TRBD1. CDR3 nucleotide sequence: TGTGCCAGCAGTTACAAGGACAGGGAAGCCCTCCACTTT. Its translation is CASSYKDREALHF.